The clone carrying this T cell receptor beta chain appeared many times. Its antigen is not identified. TCR beta CDR3 regions were amplified from RNA transcripts. The HTBI primer set served for first-round RT-PCR of the TCR CDR3. Via MiXCR, TCRdb re-called the multiplex PCR reads, giving one row per CDR3 protein. The sample holds approximately 200,000 distinct CDR3 sequences, 18% seen once. The entry originates in a study of T cells in Graves' hyperthyroidism and ophthalmopathy. For the study at large: Initial diagnosis, before any treatment, was when peripheral blood was collected. Study observations and caveats: Blood also showed most of the thyroid clonotypes that were expanded above 0.001.

Stable Graves' hyperthyroidism meant no ophthalmopathy progression within 18 months. Using around 10 ml of fresh peripheral blood, PBMCs were prepared. CDR3 length: 11 residues. Looked up from germline, CDR1 is LGHDT and CDR2 is YNNKEL (reference sequence). Trimming cost V 4 bases and J 7 bases, with 2 bases left between them. The sequenced sample consisted of blood. This sequence was found in a man aged 40-55 years with Graves' hyperthyroidism. V is TRBV3-1 and J is TRBJ1-6; D not resolved. The chain's CDR3 is CASSRNSPLHF. In DNA, the CDR3 is TGTGCCAGCAGCCGGAATTCACCCCTCCACTTT.